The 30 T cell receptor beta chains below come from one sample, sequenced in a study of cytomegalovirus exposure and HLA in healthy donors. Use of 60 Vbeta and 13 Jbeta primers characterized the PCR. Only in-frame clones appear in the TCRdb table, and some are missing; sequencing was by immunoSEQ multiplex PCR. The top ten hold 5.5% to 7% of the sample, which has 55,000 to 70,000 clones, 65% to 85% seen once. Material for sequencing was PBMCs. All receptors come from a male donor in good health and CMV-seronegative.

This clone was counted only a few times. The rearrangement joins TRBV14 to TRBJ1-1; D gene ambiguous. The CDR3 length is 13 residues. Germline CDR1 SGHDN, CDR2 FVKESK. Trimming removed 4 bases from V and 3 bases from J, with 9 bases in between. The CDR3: CASSPLGDTEAFF. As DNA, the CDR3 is TGTGCCAGCAGCCCCTTGGGAGACACTGAAGCTTTCTTT.

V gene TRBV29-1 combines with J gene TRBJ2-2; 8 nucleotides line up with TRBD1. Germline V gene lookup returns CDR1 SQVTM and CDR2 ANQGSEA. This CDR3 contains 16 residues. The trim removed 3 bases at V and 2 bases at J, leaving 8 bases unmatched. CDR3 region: CSVESRQGLNTGELFF. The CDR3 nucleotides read TGCAGCGTTGAGTCCAGACAGGGGCTTAACACCGGGGAGCTGTTTTTT.

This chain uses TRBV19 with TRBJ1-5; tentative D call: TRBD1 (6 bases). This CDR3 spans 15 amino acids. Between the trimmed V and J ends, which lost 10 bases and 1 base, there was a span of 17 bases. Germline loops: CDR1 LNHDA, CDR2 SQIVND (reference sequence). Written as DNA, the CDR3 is TGTGCCACCAGAGAGGGAGGGGGGAGCAATCAGCCCCAGCATTTT. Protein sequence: CATREGGGSNQPQHF.

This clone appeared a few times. The CDR3 bases are TGTGCCAGCAACGCAGGACAGGGACGGAATCAGCCCCAGCATTTT. It codes for CASNAGQGRNQPQHF. The gene calls are TRBV6-6 and TRBJ1-5, with 8 bases fitting TRBD1. V trimming: 7 bases; J trimming: 4 bases; junction bases outside the gene matches: 9. In germline, CDR1 is MNHNY, CDR2 SVGAGI (reference sequence). This CDR3 contains 15 residues.

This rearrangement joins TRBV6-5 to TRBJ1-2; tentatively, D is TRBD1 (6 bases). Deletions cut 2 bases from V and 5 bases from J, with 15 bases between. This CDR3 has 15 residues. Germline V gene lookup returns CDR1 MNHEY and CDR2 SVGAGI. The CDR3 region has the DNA TGTGCCAGCAGTTACGGCGGGGGGGCCGGGTATGGCTACACCTTC. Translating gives CASSYGGGAGYGYTF.

The CDR3 loop reads CASSLEPSSYNSPLHF. The DNA of the CDR3 is TGTGCCAGCAGCTTAGAGCCGAGCTCCTATAATTCACCCCTCCACTTT. The J gene is TRBJ1-6, the V gene TRBV7-9; D not certain. CDR1 is SEHNR, CDR2 FQNEAQ, per germline (reference sequence). Trimming took off 1 base at V and 0 bases at J, with 7 bases between the two ends. CDR3 length: 16 amino acids. Filled out from reference TRBV7-9 and TRBJ1-6, the complete variable domain reads DTGVSQNPRHKITKRGQNVTFRCDPISEHNRLYWYRQTLGQGPEFLTYFQNEAQLEKSRLLSDRFSAERPKGSFSTLEIQRTEQGDSAMYLCASSLEPSSYNSPLHFGNGTRLTVT.

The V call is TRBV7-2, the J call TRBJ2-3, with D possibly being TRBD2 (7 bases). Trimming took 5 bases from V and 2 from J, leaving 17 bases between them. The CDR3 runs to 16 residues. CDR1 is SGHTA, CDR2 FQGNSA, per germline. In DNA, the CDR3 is TGTGCCAGCAGCCCCCAGGGGACTATCCACACAGATACGCAGTATTTT. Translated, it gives CASSPQGTIHTDTQYF.

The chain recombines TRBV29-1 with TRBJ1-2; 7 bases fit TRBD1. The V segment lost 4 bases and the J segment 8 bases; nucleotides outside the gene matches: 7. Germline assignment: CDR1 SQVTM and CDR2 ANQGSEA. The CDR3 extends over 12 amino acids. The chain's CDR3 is CSVVKGGGGYTF. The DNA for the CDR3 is TGCAGCGTTGTGAAAGGGGGCGGGGGCTACACCTTC. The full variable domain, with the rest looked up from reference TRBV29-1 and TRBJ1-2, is SAVISQKPSRDICQRGTSLTIQCQVDSQVTMMFWYRQQPGQSLTLIATANQGSEATYESGFVIDKFPISRPNLTFSTLTVSNMSPEDSSIYLCSVVKGGGGYTFGSGTRLTVV.

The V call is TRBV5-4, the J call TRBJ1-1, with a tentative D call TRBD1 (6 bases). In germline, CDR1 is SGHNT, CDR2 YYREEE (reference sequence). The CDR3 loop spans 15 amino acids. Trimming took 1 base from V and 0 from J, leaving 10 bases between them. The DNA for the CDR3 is TGTGCCAGCAGCTTGTGGGGACACTTGAACACTGAAGCTTTCTTT. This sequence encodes CASSLWGHLNTEAFF.

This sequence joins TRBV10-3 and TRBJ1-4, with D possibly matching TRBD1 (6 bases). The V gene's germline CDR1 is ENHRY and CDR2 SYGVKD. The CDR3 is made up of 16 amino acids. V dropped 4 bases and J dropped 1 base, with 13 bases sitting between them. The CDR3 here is CAISGAPGETNEKLFF. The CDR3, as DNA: TGTGCCATCAGTGGGGCTCCAGGGGAAACTAATGAAAAACTGTTTTTT.

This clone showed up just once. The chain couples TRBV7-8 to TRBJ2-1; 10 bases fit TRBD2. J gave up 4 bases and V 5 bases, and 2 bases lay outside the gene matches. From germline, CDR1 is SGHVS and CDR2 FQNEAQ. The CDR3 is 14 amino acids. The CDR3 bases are TGTGCCAGCAGCCCACTAGCGGGATACAATGAGCAGTTCTTC. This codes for CASSPLAGYNEQFF.

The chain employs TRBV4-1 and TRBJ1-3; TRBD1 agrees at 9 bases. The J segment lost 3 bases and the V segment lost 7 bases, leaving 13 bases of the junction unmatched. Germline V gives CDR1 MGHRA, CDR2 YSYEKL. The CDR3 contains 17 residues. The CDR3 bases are TGCGCCAGCACCTGGGGGACGGGACAGGGTGGTGGAAACACCATATATTTT. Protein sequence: CASTWGTGQGGGNTIYF.

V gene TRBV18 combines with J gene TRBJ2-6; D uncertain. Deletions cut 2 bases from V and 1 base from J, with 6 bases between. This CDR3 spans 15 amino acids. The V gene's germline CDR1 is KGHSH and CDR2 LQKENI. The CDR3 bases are TGTGCCAGCTCACCAGACGGGTCTGGGGCCAACGTCCTGACTTTC. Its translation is CASSPDGSGANVLTF.

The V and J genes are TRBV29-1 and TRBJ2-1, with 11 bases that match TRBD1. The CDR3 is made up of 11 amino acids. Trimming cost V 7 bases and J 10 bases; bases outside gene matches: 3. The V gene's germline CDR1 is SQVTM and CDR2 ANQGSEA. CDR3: CSAGQGGEQFF. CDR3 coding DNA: TGCAGCGCGGGACAGGGGGGCGAGCAGTTCTTC.

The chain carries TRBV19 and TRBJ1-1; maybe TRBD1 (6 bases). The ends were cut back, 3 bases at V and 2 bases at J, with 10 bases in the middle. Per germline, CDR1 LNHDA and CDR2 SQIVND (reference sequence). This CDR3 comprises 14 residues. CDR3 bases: TGTGCCAGTAGTATTTCGACAGGCAACACTGAAGCTTTCTTT. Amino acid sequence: CASSISTGNTEAFF.

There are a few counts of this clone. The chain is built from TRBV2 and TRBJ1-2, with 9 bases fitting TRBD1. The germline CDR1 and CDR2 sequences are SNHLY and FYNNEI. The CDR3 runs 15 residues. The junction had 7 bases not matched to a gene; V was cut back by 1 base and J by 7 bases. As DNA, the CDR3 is TGTGCCAGCAGTGAAGGCCCGGGGACAGGGTCTGGCTACACCTTC. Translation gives CASSEGPGTGSGYTF. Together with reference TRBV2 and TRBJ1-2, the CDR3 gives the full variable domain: EPEVTQTPSHQVTQMGQEVILRCVPISNHLYFYWYRQILGQKVEFLVSFYNNEISEKSEIFDDQFSVERPDGSNFTLKIRSTKLEDSAMYFCASSEGPGTGSGYTFGSGTRLTVV.

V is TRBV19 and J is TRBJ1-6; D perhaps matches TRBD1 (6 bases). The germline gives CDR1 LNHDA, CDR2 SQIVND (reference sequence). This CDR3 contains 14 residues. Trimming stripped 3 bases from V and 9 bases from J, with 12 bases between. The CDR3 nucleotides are TGTGCCAGTAGTATGGCGACAGGAGGTTCACCCCTCCACTTT. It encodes CASSMATGGSPLHF.

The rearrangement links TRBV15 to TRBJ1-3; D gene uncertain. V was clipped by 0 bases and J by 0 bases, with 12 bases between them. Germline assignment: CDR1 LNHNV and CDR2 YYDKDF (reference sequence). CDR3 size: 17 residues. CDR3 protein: CATSRDLSFFSGNTIYF. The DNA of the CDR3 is TGTGCCACCAGCAGAGACCTCTCTTTTTTCTCTGGAAACACCATATATTTT.

CDR3: CSVDRGSNYGYTF. The CDR3 coding sequence is TGCAGCGTTGATCGAGGATCTAACTATGGCTACACCTTC. The chain has TRBV29-1 and TRBJ1-2; D call uncertain. Trimming left V 3 bases short and J 0 bases short, with 8 bases between. CDR3 length equals 13 residues. Germline CDR1 SQVTM, CDR2 ANQGSEA.

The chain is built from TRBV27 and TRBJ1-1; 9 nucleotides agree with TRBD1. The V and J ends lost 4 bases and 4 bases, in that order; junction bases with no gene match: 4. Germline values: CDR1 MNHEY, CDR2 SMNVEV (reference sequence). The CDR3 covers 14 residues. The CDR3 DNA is TGTGCCAGCAGTTGGGGACAGGGTGGCACTGAAGCTTTCTTT. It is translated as CASSWGQGGTEAFF.

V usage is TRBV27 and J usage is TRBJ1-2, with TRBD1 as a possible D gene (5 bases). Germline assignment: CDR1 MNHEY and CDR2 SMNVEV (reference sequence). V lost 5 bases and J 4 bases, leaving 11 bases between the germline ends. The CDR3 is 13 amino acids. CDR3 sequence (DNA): TGTGCCAGCAGTCAGGGTCTTCTCTATGGCTACACCTTC. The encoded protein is CASSQGLLYGYTF.

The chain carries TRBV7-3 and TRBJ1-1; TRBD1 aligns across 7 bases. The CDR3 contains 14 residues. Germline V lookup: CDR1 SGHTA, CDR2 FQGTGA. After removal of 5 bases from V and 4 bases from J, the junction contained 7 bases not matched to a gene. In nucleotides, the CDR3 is TGTGCCAGCAGCCTACAGGGGATGGGCACTGAAGCTTTCTTT. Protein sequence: CASSLQGMGTEAFF.

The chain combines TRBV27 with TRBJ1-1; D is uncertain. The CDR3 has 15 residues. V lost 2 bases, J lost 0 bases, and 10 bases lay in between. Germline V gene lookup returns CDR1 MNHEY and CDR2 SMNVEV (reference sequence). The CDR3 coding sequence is TGTGCCAGCAGTTTACGAGGGCTTCTGAACACTGAAGCTTTCTTT. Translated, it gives CASSLRGLLNTEAFF.

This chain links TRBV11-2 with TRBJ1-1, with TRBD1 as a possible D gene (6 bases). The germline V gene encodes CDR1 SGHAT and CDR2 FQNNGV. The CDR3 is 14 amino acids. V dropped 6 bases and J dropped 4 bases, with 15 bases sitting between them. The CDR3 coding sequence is TGTGCCAGCAGTACAGGGCGGGTAGGCACTGAAGCTTTCTTT. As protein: CASSTGRVGTEAFF.

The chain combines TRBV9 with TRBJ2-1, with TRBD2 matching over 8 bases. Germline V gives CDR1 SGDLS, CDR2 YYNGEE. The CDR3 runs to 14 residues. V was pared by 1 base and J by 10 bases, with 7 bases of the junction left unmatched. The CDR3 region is CASSVRSGGWEQFF. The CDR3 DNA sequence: TGTGCCAGCAGCGTAAGAAGCGGGGGTTGGGAGCAGTTCTTC.

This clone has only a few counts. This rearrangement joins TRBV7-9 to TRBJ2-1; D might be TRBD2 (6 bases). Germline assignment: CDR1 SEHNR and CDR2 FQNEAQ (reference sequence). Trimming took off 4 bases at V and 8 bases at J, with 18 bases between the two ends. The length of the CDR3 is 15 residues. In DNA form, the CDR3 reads TGTGCCAGCAGCTCACCGTCGGGGGACCGCGATGAGCAGTTCTTC. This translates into CASSSPSGDRDEQFF.

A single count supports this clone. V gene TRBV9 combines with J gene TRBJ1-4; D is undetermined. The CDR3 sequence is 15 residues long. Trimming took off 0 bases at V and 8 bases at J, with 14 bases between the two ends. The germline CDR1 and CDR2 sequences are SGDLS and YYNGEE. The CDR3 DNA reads TGTGCCAGCAGCGTAGCTGAGGCCTTTGGGGAAAAACTGTTTTTT. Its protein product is CASSVAEAFGEKLFF.

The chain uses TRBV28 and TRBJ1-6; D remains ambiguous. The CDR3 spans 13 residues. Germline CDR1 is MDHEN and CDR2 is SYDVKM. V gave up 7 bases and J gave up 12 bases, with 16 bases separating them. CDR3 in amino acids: CASTGRGPRPLHF. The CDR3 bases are TGTGCCAGCACCGGCCGAGGCCCTCGACCCCTCCACTTT.

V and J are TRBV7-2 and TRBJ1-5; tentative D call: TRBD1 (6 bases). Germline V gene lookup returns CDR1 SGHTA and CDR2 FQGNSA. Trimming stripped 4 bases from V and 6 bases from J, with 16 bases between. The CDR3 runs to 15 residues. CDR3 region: CASSSGQGQGQPQHF. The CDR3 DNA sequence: TGTGCCAGCAGCTCAGGCCAGGGGCAGGGTCAGCCCCAGCATTTT.

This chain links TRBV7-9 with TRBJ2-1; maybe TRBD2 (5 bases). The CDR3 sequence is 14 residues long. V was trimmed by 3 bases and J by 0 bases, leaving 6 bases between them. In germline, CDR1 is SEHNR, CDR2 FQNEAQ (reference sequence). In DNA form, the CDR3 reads TGTGCCAGCAGCTTGGGGAGCTCCTACAATGAGCAGTTCTTC. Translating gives CASSLGSSYNEQFF.